A selection of T cell receptor beta chains follows, all from one sample in a study of post-analysis software for immune sequencing data. TCRdb redid the calling of the PCR reads with MiXCR, one entry per CDR3 protein. This table has around 250,000 distinct CDR3 sequences, about 40% appearing once. Sequencing input: blood. The receptors derive from a girl under 18 with multiple sclerosis. Each CDR3 is given with its conserved first and last residue. A D gene is named only where the DNA matches it firmly. Rows may omit the clone size; those that give it use once, few, many or a size class.

size: few; J: TRBJ1-4; D: .; V: TRBV28; CDR3: CASSLGLDEKLFF; DNA: TGTGCCAGCAGTTTGGGGCTAGATGAAAAACTGTTTTTT
size: many; J: TRBJ1-2; D: .; V: TRBV6-6; CDR3: CASSIQTGKVLGGYTF; DNA: TGTGCCAGCAGTATACAGACGGGGAAAGTCCTTGGCGGCTACACCTTC
size: .; J: TRBJ2-1; D: .; V: TRBV6-4; CDR3: CASSDTGRGRNEQFF; DNA: TGTGCCAGCAGTGACACGGGGAGGGGGCGTAATGAGCAGTTCTTC
size: .; J: TRBJ1-2; D: .; V: TRBV9; CDR3: CASTTPGTYGYTF; DNA: TGTGCCAGCACGACGCCGGGGACGTATGGCTACACCTTC
size: many; J: TRBJ2-7; D: TRBD1; V: TRBV10-2; CDR3: CASSEAGTGRYEQYF; DNA: TGCGCCAGCAGTGAGGCGGGGACAGGAAGGTACGAGCAGTACTTC
size: many; J: TRBJ2-1; D: .; V: TRBV20-1; CDR3: CSARADRDNEQFF; DNA: TGCAGTGCTAGGGCGGATCGAGACAATGAGCAGTTCTTC
size: .; J: TRBJ2-5; D: .; V: TRBV24-1; CDR3: CATAGVVQETQYF; DNA: TGTGCCACAGCCGGGGTTGTCCAAGAGACCCAGTACTTC
size: few; J: TRBJ1-6; D: .; V: TRBV7-6; CDR3: CASSPLRIGRGNSPLHF; DNA: TGTGCCAGCAGCCCGCTTCGGATCGGACGGGGAAATTCACCCCTCCACTTT
size: many; J: TRBJ1-2; D: TRBD1; V: TRBV10-3; CDR3: CAISGSGRGPYGYTF; DNA: TGTGCCATCAGTGGCTCTGGCAGGGGGCCTTATGGCTACACCTTC
size: many; J: TRBJ1-2; D: .; V: TRBV24-1; CDR3: CATSPGSDSYGYTF; DNA: TGTGCCACCAGTCCTGGGTCGGACAGCTATGGCTACACCTTC
size: .; J: TRBJ1-1; D: .; V: TRBV5-1; CDR3: CASSDPDRRNTEAFF; DNA: TGCGCCAGCAGCGACCCTGACAGGAGGAACACTGAAGCTTTCTTT
size: .; J: TRBJ1-5; D: TRBD1; V: TRBV6-5; CDR3: CASSPTTGFKQPQHF; DNA: TGTGCCAGCAGTCCGACGACAGGGTTCAAACAGCCCCAGCATTTT
size: many; J: TRBJ1-2; D: .; V: TRBV20-1; CDR3: CSARADSFYGYTF; DNA: TGCAGTGCTAGGGCGGACAGCTTCTATGGCTACACCTTC
size: .; J: TRBJ1-6; D: .; V: TRBV20-1; CDR3: CSARDGGGSNSPLHF; DNA: TGCAGTGCTAGAGATGGGGGGGGCTCTAATTCACCCCTCCACTTT
size: many; J: TRBJ2-1; D: .; V: TRBV6-5; CDR3: CASRKWNEQFF; DNA: TGTGCCAGCAGGAAGTGGAATGAGCAGTTCTTC
size: many; J: TRBJ2-4; D: .; V: TRBV20-1; CDR3: CSAPSAGEAKNIQYF; DNA: TGCAGTGCCCCAAGTGCAGGGGAAGCCAAAAACATTCAGTACTTC
size: .; J: TRBJ2-5; D: TRBD1; V: TRBV15; CDR3: CATSRDSGGGETQYF; DNA: TGTGCCACCAGCAGAGATTCAGGGGGCGGGGAGACCCAGTACTTC
size: .; J: TRBJ2-7; D: .; V: TRBV20-1; CDR3: CSARRAQGPYEQYF; DNA: TGCAGTGCTAGGCGAGCGCAGGGCCCCTACGAGCAGTACTTC
size: many; J: TRBJ1-4; D: .; V: TRBV20-1; CDR3: CSAGIQGDEKLFF; DNA: TGCAGTGCCGGTATTCAGGGCGATGAAAAACTGTTTTTT
size: .; J: TRBJ2-2; D: .; V: TRBV29-1; CDR3: CSVQTGQHTNTGELFF; DNA: TGCAGCGTTCAGACTGGGCAGCACACGAACACCGGGGAGCTGTTTTTT
size: .; J: TRBJ2-1; D: TRBD1; V: TRBV2; CDR3: CASISDRGSYNEQFF; DNA: TGTGCCAGCATTAGCGACAGGGGGTCGTACAATGAGCAGTTCTTC
size: few; J: TRBJ2-2; D: TRBD1; V: TRBV7-2; CDR3: CASSRQGSGNTGELFF; DNA: TGTGCCAGCAGCCGACAGGGGTCTGGGAACACCGGGGAGCTGTTTTTT
size: .; J: TRBJ1-3; D: .; V: TRBV20-1; CDR3: CSAIAQGLGNTIYF; DNA: TGCAGTGCTATTGCGCAGGGTTTAGGAAACACCATATATTTT
size: few; J: TRBJ1-3; D: .; V: TRBV13; CDR3: CASSLRGASSGNTIYF; DNA: TGTGCCAGCAGCTTACGGGGGGCCAGCTCTGGAAACACCATATATTTT
size: .; J: TRBJ2-4; D: TRBD2; V: TRBV12-5; CDR3: CASGSAGGRIIQYF; DNA: TGTGCTAGTGGTTCAGCGGGGGGGCGGATCATTCAGTACTTC
size: .; J: TRBJ1-1; D: .; V: TRBV7-9; CDR3: CASSAGAGMTTEAFF; DNA: TGTGCCAGCAGCGCCGGGGCCGGTATGACGACTGAAGCTTTCTTT
size: .; J: TRBJ2-2; D: .; V: TRBV3-1; CDR3: CASSQVDPSTNTGELFF; DNA: TGTGCCAGCAGCCAAGTGGATCCAAGCACGAACACCGGGGAGCTGTTTTTT
size: few; J: TRBJ2-2; D: .; V: TRBV18; CDR3: CASSQRSGELFF; DNA: TGTGCCAGCTCACAACGATCCGGGGAGCTGTTTTTT
size: many; J: TRBJ2-7; D: TRBD2; V: TRBV7-9; CDR3: CASSLGDTSGDTYEQYF; DNA: TGTGCCAGCAGCTTAGGGGATACTAGCGGGGACACCTACGAGCAGTACTTC
size: .; J: TRBJ2-1; D: .; V: TRBV27; CDR3: CASSRPSYNEQFF; DNA: TGTGCCAGCAGCCGCCCCTCCTACAATGAGCAGTTCTTC
size: few; J: TRBJ1-4; D: TRBD1; V: TRBV20-1; CDR3: CSARPTQGWGATNEKLFF; DNA: TGCAGTGCTAGGCCCACACAGGGGTGGGGTGCAACTAATGAAAAACTGTTTTTT
size: few; J: TRBJ2-7; D: .; V: TRBV24-1; CDR3: CATSDALAVTRQYF; DNA: TGTGCCACCAGTGATGCTTTAGCCGTTACGCGGCAGTACTTC
size: .; J: TRBJ1-2; D: .; V: TRBV9; CDR3: CASSVEGRESGYTF; DNA: TGTGCCAGCAGCGTAGAGGGACGGGAAAGTGGCTACACCTTC
size: .; J: TRBJ2-4; D: .; V: TRBV20-1; CDR3: CSARIGESLYF; DNA: TGCAGTGCCCGAATAGGGGAGAGTCTGTACTTC
size: .; J: TRBJ2-1; D: .; V: TRBV7-9; CDR3: CASSLQGTNEQFF; DNA: TGTGCCAGCAGCTTGCAGGGAACCAATGAGCAGTTCTTC
size: many; J: TRBJ2-1; D: .; V: TRBV2; CDR3: CASIPTFDNEQFF; DNA: TGTGCCAGTATACCGACTTTCGACAATGAGCAGTTCTTC
size: .; J: TRBJ2-1; D: TRBD1; V: TRBV5-1; CDR3: CASSHPGQEEQFF; DNA: TGCGCCAGCAGCCACCCTGGACAGGAGGAGCAGTTCTTC
size: .; J: TRBJ1-6; D: .; V: TRBV7-9; CDR3: CASSLLGALHF; DNA: TGTGCCAGCAGCTTATTGGGAGCCCTCCACTTT
size: .; J: TRBJ2-7; D: .; V: TRBV2; CDR3: CASIGRGYEQYF; DNA: TGTGCCAGCATCGGCAGAGGCTACGAGCAGTACTTC
size: few; J: TRBJ2-5; D: .; V: TRBV5-1; CDR3: CASSRRDTYQETQYF; DNA: TGCGCCAGCAGCCGGCGGGACACCTACCAAGAGACCCAGTACTTC
size: many; J: TRBJ2-3; D: TRBD2; V: TRBV7-3; CDR3: CASSFSGRAGDTQYF; DNA: TGTGCCAGCAGCTTTAGCGGGAGGGCCGGAGATACGCAGTATTTT
size: many; J: TRBJ2-3; D: .; V: TRBV7-9; CDR3: CASSSGIITDTQYF; DNA: TGTGCCAGCAGCTCCGGGATCATCACAGATACGCAGTATTTT
size: many; J: TRBJ2-5; D: .; V: TRBV5-1; CDR3: CASSSRGAGQETQYF; DNA: TGCGCCAGCAGCTCCAGGGGAGCGGGTCAAGAGACCCAGTACTTC
size: many; J: TRBJ2-3; D: .; V: TRBV29-1; CDR3: CSVEDLRDQPGDTQYF; DNA: TGCAGCGTTGAAGATCTGAGGGATCAACCCGGAGATACGCAGTATTTT
size: few; J: TRBJ2-4; D: TRBD1; V: TRBV20-1; CDR3: CSARGQGARAKNIQYF; DNA: TGCAGTGCTAGAGGTCAGGGGGCGAGAGCCAAAAACATTCAGTACTTC
size: .; J: TRBJ2-2; D: TRBD2; V: TRBV7-9; CDR3: CASSETSGDTGELFF; DNA: TGTGCCAGCAGCGAGACTAGCGGGGACACCGGGGAGCTGTTTTTT
size: many; J: TRBJ2-6; D: .; V: TRBV9; CDR3: CASRQGPHSGANVLTF; DNA: TGTGCCAGCAGGCAGGGCCCCCACTCTGGGGCCAACGTCCTGACTTTC
size: many; J: TRBJ2-1; D: .; V: TRBV5-6; CDR3: CASSLAALAYNEQFF; DNA: TGTGCCAGCAGCTTGGCGGCATTGGCCTACAATGAGCAGTTCTTC
size: many; J: TRBJ2-5; D: .; V: TRBV12-3/TRBV12-4; CDR3: CASSPVRADGETQYF; DNA: TGTGCCAGCAGCCCGGTAAGGGCGGACGGGGAGACCCAGTACTTC
size: .; J: TRBJ1-2; D: .; V: TRBV19; CDR3: CASTQDEVDGYTF; DNA: TGTGCCAGTACCCAGGACGAGGTGGATGGCTACACCTTC
size: few; J: TRBJ1-6; D: .; V: TRBV5-1; CDR3: CASSLKGQGSSPPHF; DNA: TGCGCCAGCAGCTTGAAGGGGCAGGGCAGTTCACCCCCCCACTTT